A single sample is the source of the 21 T cell receptor beta chains below, sequenced in a study of shared clonotypes between healthy human individuals. TCRdb's copy holds only in-frame clones and misses some; the assay was immunoSEQ multiplex PCR. The data show 1.6 million or so clones, approximately 98.5% seen once. Sequences were obtained from naive CD4+ T cells sorted from blood. Regarding subset: CD45RA+ positively selected. These receptors were collected from a man between 25 and 39 years old in good health.

This chain uses TRBV7-9 with TRBJ2-3; 9 bases agree with TRBD2. The CDR3 sequence is 17 residues long. The ends lost 1 base at V and 2 bases at J; junction bases unmatched: 7. Germline V CDR1 and CDR2: SEHNR, FQNEAQ (reference sequence). CDR3: CASSLGGLAGFTDTQYF. CDR3 DNA: TGTGCCAGCAGCTTAGGGGGCCTAGCGGGATTCACAGATACGCAGTATTTT.

The chain links TRBV9 to TRBJ2-1; 7 bases fit TRBD2. The germline V gene encodes CDR1 SGDLS and CDR2 YYNGEE. V shed 1 base, J shed 4 bases, and the junction held 5 bases outside the gene matches. CDR3 length equals 15 residues. The CDR3 DNA sequence: TGTGCCAGCAGCGTAAGCCAGCGGGGTTACAATGAGCAGTTCTTC. Residues: CASSVSQRGYNEQFF.

The genes are TRBV11-2 and TRBJ2-5, with 8 nucleotides matching TRBD1. This CDR3 comprises 15 residues. From germline, CDR1 is SGHAT and CDR2 FQNNGV. The V and J ends lost 0 bases and 3 bases, in that order; junction bases with no gene match: 3. The CDR3 protein is CASSLEGTGEETQYF. CDR3 in DNA: TGTGCCAGCAGCTTAGAAGGGACAGGCGAAGAGACCCAGTACTTC.

The rearrangement joins TRBV5-4 to TRBJ2-1; D assignment may be TRBD1 or TRBD2 (5 bases each). Germline CDR1 and CDR2: SGHNT and YYREEE (reference sequence). The V end lost 4 bases, the J end lost 10 bases, and 21 bases lay between the germline ends. The CDR3 totals 15 residues. CDR3 sequence reads: CASSPGTPGLEEQFF. The CDR3 coding sequence is TGTGCCAGCAGCCCCGGGACCCCCGGGTTGGAGGAGCAGTTCTTC.

As regards this clone: Other DNA sequences in this sample translate to the same CDR3. V usage is TRBV29-1 and J usage is TRBJ1-1; D uncertain. CDR3 length equals 11 residues. Germline V gives CDR1 SQVTM, CDR2 ANQGSEA. Trimming removed 6 bases from V and 2 bases from J, with 7 bases in between. The CDR3 here is CSVVTNTEAFF. As DNA, the CDR3 is TGCAGCGTCGTAACTAACACTGAAGCTTTCTTT.

This chain links TRBV5-4 with TRBJ2-3, with D possibly TRBD2 on 6 matching bases. Deletions cut 4 bases from V and 0 bases from J, with 18 bases between. Germline loops: CDR1 SGHNT, CDR2 YYREEE (reference sequence). The length of the CDR3 is 17 residues. CDR3 protein: CASSRPSGRDSTDTQYF. In DNA, the CDR3 is TGTGCCAGCAGCCGCCCCTCGGGGCGGGATAGCACAGATACGCAGTATTTT. The complete variable domain, with remaining parts taken from reference TRBV5-4 and TRBJ2-3, reads ETGVTQSPTHLIKTRGQQVTLRCSSQSGHNTVSWYQQALGQGPQFIFQYYREEENGRGNFPPRFSGLQFPNYSSELNVNALELDDSALYLCASSRPSGRDSTDTQYFGPGTRLTVL.

The chain employs TRBV19 and TRBJ2-5; 11 bases are a match to TRBD2. The CDR3 is made up of 17 amino acids. Germline trimming cut 3 bases from V and 2 bases from J; bases unmatched to any gene: 8. Germline assignment: CDR1 LNHDA and CDR2 SQIVND (reference sequence). The CDR3 bases are TGTGCCAGTAGTATCTCCAGACTAGCGGGGAATCAAGAGACCCAGTACTTC. This gives the protein CASSISRLAGNQETQYF.

The V and J genes are TRBV27 and TRBJ2-1; TRBD2 aligns across 12 bases. CDR3 size: 15 residues. The germline V gene encodes CDR1 MNHEY and CDR2 SMNVEV (reference sequence). V shed 10 bases and J 10 bases; nucleotides not matched to a gene: 14. The CDR3 is CATTRLAGGPGEQFF. Here the CDR3 DNA reads TGTGCCACCACCCGGCTAGCGGGAGGGCCGGGAGAGCAGTTCTTC.

This clone was observed once. The chain is built from TRBV9 and TRBJ2-1; D call uncertain. V was clipped by 0 bases and J by 6 bases, with 10 bases between them. CDR3 length: 14 residues. Germline V lookup: CDR1 SGDLS, CDR2 YYNGEE. CDR3 nucleotide sequence: TGTGCCAGCAGCGTAGCCGTGCGAGGCAATGAGCAGTTCTTC. Residues: CASSVAVRGNEQFF.

The chain's CDR3 is CASNAGQPQHF. The CDR3 nucleotides are TGTGCCAGTAATGCGGGTCAGCCCCAGCATTTT. The gene calls are TRBV19 and TRBJ1-5; D not resolved. The CDR3 has 11 residues. Trimming pared 7 bases from V and 6 bases from J, leaving 7 bases between. CDR1 LNHDA and CDR2 SQIVND come from the germline V gene (reference sequence).

J is TRBJ2-5 and V is TRBV5-5, with D possibly matching TRBD1 (5 bases). Per germline, CDR1 SGHKS and CDR2 YYEKEE (reference sequence). Trimming cost V 3 bases and J 5 bases, with 17 bases left between them. The CDR3 covers 15 residues. The CDR3 protein is CASSSSPRQRETQYF. In DNA, the CDR3 is TGTGCCAGCAGCTCGTCCCCCAGACAGAGGGAGACCCAGTACTTC.

The chain combines TRBV4-1 with TRBJ1-2; D not certain. The CDR3 length is 12 residues. Germline values: CDR1 MGHRA, CDR2 YSYEKL. The V end was cut by 0 bases, the J end by 5 bases, with 4 bases between. CDR3 sequence: CASSQDYYGYTF. For the CDR3, the DNA is TGCGCCAGCAGCCAAGATTATTATGGCTACACCTTC.

The chain joins TRBV25-1 to TRBJ2-7, with D hard to call. CDR1 is MGHDK, CDR2 SYGVNS, per germline. This CDR3 is 11 amino acids long. The V end lost 11 bases, the J end lost 6 bases, and 14 bases lay between the germline ends. CDR3 coding DNA: TGTGCCCCCCAAACTGGGTTCGAGCAGTACTTC. Encoded protein: CAPQTGFEQYF.

This rearrangement joins TRBV19 to TRBJ1-5, with TRBD1 matching over 10 bases. Germline lookup yields CDR1 LNHDA and CDR2 SQIVND (reference sequence). The junction had 7 bases not matched to a gene; V was cut back by 3 bases and J by 2 bases. CDR3 size: 17 residues. The CDR3 here is CASSIVSGTGGNQPQHF. The CDR3 DNA sequence: TGTGCCAGTAGTATCGTAAGCGGGACAGGGGGCAATCAGCCCCAGCATTTT.

J is TRBJ1-3 and V is TRBV18, with D possibly matching TRBD1 (5 bases). V was cut by 4 bases and J by 0 bases, with 10 bases left in between. The CDR3 extends over 15 amino acids. Germline V gene sequence: CDR1 KGHSH, CDR2 LQKENI. This CDR3 is CASSLGRLSGNTIYF. For the CDR3, the DNA is TGTGCCAGCTCACTGGGGCGACTCTCTGGAAACACCATATATTTT.

This sequence joins TRBV15 and TRBJ2-7, with no clear D. V shed 0 bases and J shed 0 bases, with 6 bases lying between them. The V gene's germline CDR1 is LNHNV and CDR2 YYDKDF (reference sequence). This CDR3 contains 14 residues. CDR3 loop: CATSRDGGSYEQYF. CDR3 DNA: TGTGCCACCAGCAGAGATGGCGGCTCCTACGAGCAGTACTTC.

The chain links TRBV5-5 to TRBJ2-1, with D tentatively TRBD1 (6 bases). The germline CDR1 and CDR2 sequences are SGHKS and YYEKEE (reference sequence). The CDR3 runs 15 residues. V lost 4 bases and J 4 bases, leaving 15 bases between the germline ends. CDR3 sequence reads: CASSPTGDTYNEQFF. CDR3 bases: TGTGCCAGCAGCCCTACCGGGGACACTTACAATGAGCAGTTCTTC.

The V and J genes are TRBV4-1 and TRBJ2-5; 9 positions agree with TRBD2. V was pared by 0 bases and J by 4 bases, with 3 bases of the junction left unmatched. CDR3 length: 15 residues. Germline-derived CDR1 and CDR2 are MGHRA and YSYEKL. The CDR3 nucleotides are TGCGCCAGCAGCCAAGATAAACTAGCGGGAGAGACCCAGTACTTC. Translating gives CASSQDKLAGETQYF.

The J gene is TRBJ2-1, the V gene TRBV28; D is unresolved. V lost 3 bases and J lost 6, with 9 bases in between. The length of the CDR3 is 13 residues. The germline gives CDR1 MDHEN, CDR2 SYDVKM. The CDR3 here is CASSFLPFNEQFF. CDR3 bases: TGTGCCAGCAGTTTCCTGCCATTCAATGAGCAGTTCTTC.

This clone has a handful of counts. This sample also contains other DNA sequences that code for the same CDR3. The V and J genes are TRBV20-1 and TRBJ1-1; D not resolved. Trimming removed 3 bases from V and 3 bases from J, with 5 bases in between. The CDR3 extends over 11 amino acids. Germline CDR1 and CDR2: DFQATT and SNEGSKA (reference sequence). CDR3 nucleotides: TGCAGTGCTAGTGGGGACACTGAAGCTTTCTTT. Its translation: CSASGDTEAFF.

This clone has only one observation. This chain connects TRBV19 to TRBJ2-1, with 11 bases aligning to TRBD2. The ends lost 1 base at V and 7 bases at J; junction bases unmatched: 6. Germline assignment: CDR1 LNHDA and CDR2 SQIVND (reference sequence). The CDR3 consists of 16 residues. This CDR3 reads CASSIGLGLAGNEQFF. The CDR3, as DNA: TGTGCCAGTAGTATAGGGCTAGGACTAGCGGGTAATGAGCAGTTCTTC.